What follows are 25 T cell receptor beta chains derived from one specimen sequenced in a study of shared clonotypes between healthy human individuals. Assay: immunoSEQ multiplex PCR; the TCRdb copy retains only in-frame clones and omits some. The data contain fewer than 400,000 clones, around two thirds of them seen just once; the ten biggest clones take up about 9.4%. Input material: memory CD4+ T cells sorted from blood. Subset: CD45RA-negative fraction. The receptors derive from a man aged 30 to 45 in good health.

V gene TRBV18 combines with J gene TRBJ2-1, with D uncertain. Germline V gene sequence: CDR1 KGHSH, CDR2 LQKENI. V was clipped by 3 bases and J by 5 bases, with 8 bases between them. The CDR3 is 13 amino acids. The CDR3 loop reads CASSPVQDNEQFF. Here the CDR3 DNA reads TGTGCCAGCTCACCGGTTCAAGACAATGAGCAGTTCTTC.

This clone is a singleton in its sample. This chain uses TRBV2 with TRBJ2-6; D unresolved. The CDR3 loop spans 14 amino acids. The germline V gene has CDR1 SNHLY and CDR2 FYNNEI. The V gene lost 8 bases and the J gene lost 1 base, with 9 bases spanning the gap. DNA for the CDR3: TGTGCCAGCCATCTGGAGTCTGGGGCCAACGTCCTGACTTTC. This translates into CASHLESGANVLTF.

The chain is built from TRBV5-1 and TRBJ1-1; 7 bases align to TRBD1. J gave up 1 base and V 4 bases, and 7 bases lay outside the gene matches. The CDR3 is made up of 15 amino acids. Germline V gene sequence: CDR1 SGHRS, CDR2 YFSETQ. The CDR3 coding sequence is TGCGCCAGCAGCCAAAACAGGGGATCGAACACTGAAGCTTTCTTT. Translation: CASSQNRGSNTEAFF.

The chain joins TRBV2 to TRBJ2-7; 11 nucleotides align to TRBD2. The CDR3 covers 18 residues. CDR1 SNHLY and CDR2 FYNNEI come from the germline V gene. The V gene end was trimmed by 6 bases and the J gene end by 0 bases; junction bases not matched to a gene: 13. The CDR3 here is CASSPARKGLAGSYEQYF. The CDR3 DNA reads as TGTGCCAGCAGCCCGGCCAGGAAAGGACTAGCGGGCTCCTACGAGCAGTACTTC.

This sequence joins TRBV7-2 and TRBJ2-3; D perhaps matches TRBD2 (6 bases). The germline CDR1 and CDR2 sequences are SGHTA and FQGNSA. Trimming pared 2 bases from V and 5 bases from J, leaving 11 bases between. The CDR3 contains 14 residues. Written as DNA, the CDR3 is TGTGCCAGCAGCTTAACCGGAGGGGTAGATACGCAGTATTTT. Amino acid sequence: CASSLTGGVDTQYF. Variable domain in full (rest from reference TRBV7-2 and TRBJ2-3): GAGVSQSPSNKVTEKGKDVELRCDPISGHTALYWYRQSLGQGLEFLIYFQGNSAPDKSGLPSDRFSAERTGGSVSTLTIQRTQQEDSAVYLCASSLTGGVDTQYFGPGTRLTVL.

The chain recombines TRBV6-5 with TRBJ1-1; no firm D call. This CDR3 has 14 residues. V lost 2 bases and J 6 bases, leaving 13 bases between the germline ends. CDR1 MNHEY and CDR2 SVGAGI come from the germline V gene. The CDR3 region has the DNA TGTGCCAGCAGTTACGCCGCAGGTACCGCTGAAGCTTTCTTT. Translation: CASSYAAGTAEAFF.

This clone appeared a few times. The junction and the germline gene differ at one end; a read error may be behind it. The rearrangement uses TRBV19 and TRBJ2-2; possibly TRBD1 for D (6 bases). The germline V gene encodes CDR1 LNHDA and CDR2 SQIVND (reference sequence). There are 15 residues in the CDR3. The CDR3 sequence is CASSIGQGNAGELFF. The CDR3 DNA sequence: TGTGCCAGTAGTATAGGCCAGGGGAACGCCGGGGAGCTGTTTTTT.

This clone turned up a few times. Other DNA sequences in this specimen translate into the identical CDR3. V and J are TRBV18 and TRBJ2-1, with TRBD2 identical over 9 bases. V dropped 5 bases and J dropped 4; count of bases not matched to a gene: 6. Germline V gene data show CDR1 as KGHSH and CDR2 as LQKENI. The CDR3 is made up of 15 amino acids. CDR3 nucleotide sequence: TGTGCCAGCTCAGAGACTAGCGGCCCATACAATGAGCAGTTCTTC. Translated, it gives CASSETSGPYNEQFF.

The chain recombines TRBV27 with TRBJ2-1; D remains ambiguous. With 4 bases removed from V and 4 bases from J, the gap between germline ends came to 11 bases. From germline, CDR1 is MNHEY and CDR2 SMNVEV (reference sequence). The CDR3 sequence is 14 residues long. CDR3 loop: CASSWSTSYNEQFF. DNA for the CDR3: TGTGCCAGCAGTTGGTCTACCTCATACAATGAGCAGTTCTTC.

The chain combines TRBV27 with TRBJ2-7; D is possibly TRBD1 (6 bases). V lost 2 bases, J lost 6 bases, and 14 bases lay in between. This CDR3 is 14 amino acids long. Per germline, CDR1 MNHEY and CDR2 SMNVEV (reference sequence). CDR3 sequence: CASSLTTGFVEQYF. DNA for the CDR3: TGTGCCAGCAGTTTAACCACAGGGTTTGTCGAGCAGTACTTC.

This rearrangement joins TRBV21-1 to TRBJ2-7; the D call in the table, TRBD2, was not verified against the DNA. TRBV21-1 is deemed a pseudogene. The CDR3 runs 13 residues. Here the CDR3 DNA reads TGTGTGGGCGGGGACTCGGAATATTACGAGCAGTACTTC. Translating it yields CVGGDSEYYEQYF.

Notes on this clone: In the same sample, other DNA sequences code for this CDR3. The rearrangement uses TRBV18 and TRBJ1-1, with D uncertain. Trimming cost V 6 bases and J 1 base, with 6 bases left between them. This CDR3 spans 12 amino acids. Per germline, CDR1 KGHSH and CDR2 LQKENI. The CDR3 nucleotides are TGTGCCAGCTCCCGGCCGAACACTGAAGCTTTCTTT. Protein: CASSRPNTEAFF.

The rearrangement joins TRBV6-6 to TRBJ1-2, with 7 bases fitting TRBD1. The ends lost 5 bases at V and 4 bases at J; junction bases unmatched: 10. Germline CDR1 is MNHNY and CDR2 is SVGAGI (reference sequence). The CDR3 is 15 residues long. DNA for the CDR3: TGTGCCAGCAGTGAGACGACAGGGTTCGGCTATGGCTACACCTTC. Amino acids: CASSETTGFGYGYTF.

This clone was seen once. The rearrangement links TRBV5-4 to TRBJ2-7, with a tentative D call TRBD2 (5 bases). V was trimmed by 4 bases and J by 4 bases, leaving 12 bases between them. Germline CDR1 reads SGHNT; CDR2 reads YYREEE (reference sequence). The CDR3 covers 13 residues. This chain's CDR3 is CASSDPSGYEQYF. Written as DNA, the CDR3 is TGTGCCAGCAGCGACCCCTCGGGGTACGAGCAGTACTTC.

The genes are TRBV14 and TRBJ2-7; D may correspond to TRBD1 or TRBD2 (7 bases each). This CDR3 has 15 residues. Germline V gene data show CDR1 as SGHDN and CDR2 as FVKESK. With 4 bases removed from V and 5 bases from J, the gap between germline ends came to 18 bases. The CDR3 DNA reads TGTGCCAGCAGCCCCCAGGGGGGGGTGATCCACGAGCAGTACTTC. Its protein is CASSPQGGVIHEQYF.

This chain joins TRBV18 and TRBJ2-7; the match to TRBD2 covers 12 bases. J was trimmed by 4 bases and V by 4 bases; bases with no gene match: 8. Germline V CDR1 and CDR2: KGHSH, LQKENI. CDR3 length equals 16 residues. CDR3 nucleotide sequence: TGTGCCAGCTCACTCCGTCCTAGCGGGAGGGCTTACGAGCAGTACTTC. Translated: CASSLRPSGRAYEQYF.

The chain carries TRBV5-4 and TRBJ2-1, with D perhaps matching TRBD1 (6 bases). The CDR3 runs to 13 residues. Germline CDR1 SGHNT, CDR2 YYREEE (reference sequence). Between the trimmed V and J ends, which lost 0 bases and 9 bases, there was a span of 10 bases. CDR3 sequence reads: CASSLEQGGEQFF. The CDR3 region has the DNA TGTGCCAGCAGCTTGGAACAGGGTGGTGAGCAGTTCTTC.

The rearrangement links TRBV7-8 to TRBJ2-1; D ambiguous. V was shortened by 5 bases and J by 10 bases, with 18 bases between the two germline ends. CDR3 length equals 14 residues. Germline CDR1 and CDR2: SGHVS and FQNEAQ. CDR3 protein: CASSPTSPSSEQFF. CDR3 nucleotides: TGTGCCAGCAGCCCCACATCCCCAAGCAGCGAGCAGTTCTTC.

V is TRBV5-1 and J is TRBJ2-7, with no clear D. Deletions cut 4 bases from V and 2 bases from J, with 7 bases between. Germline loops: CDR1 SGHRS, CDR2 YFSETQ. This CDR3 is built from 12 residues. DNA of the CDR3: TGCGCCAGCAGCGACGGGCCCTACGAGCAGTACTTC. This codes for CASSDGPYEQYF.

This sequence joins TRBV28 and TRBJ1-2; D is undetermined. The length of the CDR3 is 11 residues. Trimming removed 8 bases from V and 5 bases from J, with 9 bases in between. The germline V gene encodes CDR1 MDHEN and CDR2 SYDVKM. The CDR3 nucleotides read TGTGCCAGCGGGAGCTTGTATGGCTACACCTTC. The encoded protein is CASGSLYGYTF.

This clone turned up a few times. The chain links TRBV6-1 to TRBJ2-7, with D maybe TRBD2 (6 bases). Looked up from germline, CDR1 is MNHNS and CDR2 is SASEGT. Trimming left V 6 bases short and J 1 base short, with 13 bases between. The CDR3 is made up of 14 amino acids. In nucleotides, the CDR3 is TGTGCCAGCAGGGGGGAGGTGTCGTCCTACGAGCAGTACTTC. It is translated as CASRGEVSSYEQYF.

This clone is a singleton in its sample. V is TRBV9 and J is TRBJ1-1, with TRBD1 as a possible D gene (5 bases). This CDR3 comprises 13 residues. The germline V and J ends were trimmed by 1 base and 4 bases, with 8 bases remaining between them. CDR1 is SGDLS, CDR2 YYNGEE, per germline. The CDR3 here is CASSVRGSTEAFF. The CDR3 DNA reads TGTGCCAGCAGCGTAAGGGGCAGCACTGAAGCTTTCTTT. Using reference TRBV9 and TRBJ1-1 for the parts outside the CDR3, the full variable domain is DSGVTQTPKHLITATGQRVTLRCSPRSGDLSVYWYQQSLDQGLQFLIQYYNGEERAKGNILERFSAQQFPDLHSELNLSSLELGDSALYFCASSVRGSTEAFFGQGTRLTVV.

The rearrangement joins TRBV5-1 to TRBJ2-7, with a tentative D call TRBD1 (5 bases). CDR3 size: 16 residues. From germline, CDR1 is SGHRS and CDR2 YFSETQ. Trimming pared 1 base from V and 3 bases from J, leaving 17 bases between. This CDR3 is CASSLNTGARGYEQYF. DNA for the CDR3: TGCGCCAGCAGCTTGAACACAGGAGCTAGGGGCTACGAGCAGTACTTC. Full variable domain (outside the CDR3, taken from reference TRBV5-1 and TRBJ2-7): KAGVTQTPRYLIKTRGQQVTLSCSPISGHRSVSWYQQTPGQGLQFLFEYFSETQRNKGNFPGRFSGRQFSNSRSEMNVSTLELGDSALYLCASSLNTGARGYEQYFGPGTRLTVT.

Remarks on this clone: This specimen includes other DNA sequences encoding the same CDR3. The gene calls are TRBV18 and TRBJ2-1; D unresolved. V lost 2 bases and J lost 0, with 5 bases in between. CDR1 and CDR2 (germline): KGHSH, LQKENI. The CDR3 contains 14 residues. The CDR3 loop is CASSPTVSYNEQFF. In nucleotides, the CDR3 is TGTGCCAGCTCACCAACAGTCTCCTACAATGAGCAGTTCTTC.

The chain recombines TRBV7-2 with TRBJ2-1; D gene ambiguous. Germline V gives CDR1 SGHTA, CDR2 FQGNSA. The CDR3 is 18 amino acids. V dropped 4 bases and J dropped 1 base, with 20 bases sitting between them. This CDR3 reads CASSSNPNVLQSYNEQFF. In nucleotides, the CDR3 is TGTGCCAGCAGCTCGAACCCAAACGTGTTGCAATCCTACAATGAGCAGTTCTTC.